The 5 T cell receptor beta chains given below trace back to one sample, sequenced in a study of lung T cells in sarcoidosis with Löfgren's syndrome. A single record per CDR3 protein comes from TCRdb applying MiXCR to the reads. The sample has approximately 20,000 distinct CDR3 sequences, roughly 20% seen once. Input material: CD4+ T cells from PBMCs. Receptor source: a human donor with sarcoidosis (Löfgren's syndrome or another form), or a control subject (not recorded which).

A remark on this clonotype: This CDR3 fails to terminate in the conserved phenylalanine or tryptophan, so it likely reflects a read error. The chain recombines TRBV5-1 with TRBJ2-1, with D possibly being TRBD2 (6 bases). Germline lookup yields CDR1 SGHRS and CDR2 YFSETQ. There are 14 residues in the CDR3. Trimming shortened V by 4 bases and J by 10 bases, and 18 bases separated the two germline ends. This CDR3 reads CASSLAAGFGEQFL. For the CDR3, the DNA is TGCGCCAGCAGCCTAGCCGCGGGATTTGGGGAGCAGTTCCTC.

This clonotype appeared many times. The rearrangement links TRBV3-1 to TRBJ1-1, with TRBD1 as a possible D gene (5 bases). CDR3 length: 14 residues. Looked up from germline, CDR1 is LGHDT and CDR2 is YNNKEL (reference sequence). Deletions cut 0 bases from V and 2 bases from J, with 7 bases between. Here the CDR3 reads CASSQDGANTEAFF. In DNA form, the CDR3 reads TGTGCCAGCAGCCAAGACGGGGCCAACACTGAAGCTTTCTTT.

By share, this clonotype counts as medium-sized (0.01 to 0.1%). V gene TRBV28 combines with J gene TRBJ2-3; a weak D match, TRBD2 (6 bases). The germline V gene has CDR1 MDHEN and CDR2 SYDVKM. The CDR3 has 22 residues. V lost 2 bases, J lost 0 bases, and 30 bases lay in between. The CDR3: CASSLRVGHPFRDSTSTDTQYF. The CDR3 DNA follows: TGTGCCAGCAGTTTAAGAGTGGGCCACCCATTCCGGGACTCTACTAGCACAGATACGCAGTATTTT.

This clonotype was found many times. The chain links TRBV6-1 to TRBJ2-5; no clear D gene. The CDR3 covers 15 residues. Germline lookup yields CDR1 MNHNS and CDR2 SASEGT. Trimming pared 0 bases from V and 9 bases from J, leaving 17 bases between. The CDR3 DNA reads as TGTGCCAGCAGTGAAGCTTTTCAGAGCCCCAGAGCCCAGTACTTC. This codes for CASSEAFQSPRAQYF.

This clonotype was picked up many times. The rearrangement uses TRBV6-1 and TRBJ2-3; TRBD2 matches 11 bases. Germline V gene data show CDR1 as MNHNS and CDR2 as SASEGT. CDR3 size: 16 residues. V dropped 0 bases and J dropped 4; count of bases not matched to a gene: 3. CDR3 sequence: CASSEALAGGPDTQYF. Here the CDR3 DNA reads TGTGCCAGCAGTGAAGCGCTAGCGGGAGGACCAGATACGCAGTATTTT.